The 20 T cell receptor beta chains presented below share a single source sample, sequenced in a study of cytomegalovirus exposure and HLA in healthy donors. Researchers ran the PCR with 60 Vbeta and 13 Jbeta primers. Using immunoSEQ multiplex PCR, the repertoire was profiled, and TCRdb retains in-frame clones only, with some absent. This sample yields roughly 130,000 clones, of which roughly three quarters are seen a single time; around 1.8% belongs to the top ten. Sequencing input: PBMCs. The receptors stem from a woman in her forties in good health and CMV-seronegative.

This clone appeared once. The gene calls are TRBV4-1 and TRBJ2-1, with D unresolved. The length of the CDR3 is 16 residues. CDR1 is MGHRA and CDR2 is YSYEKL in the germline V gene. The V and J ends lost 6 bases and 0 bases respectively, with 15 bases between them. The CDR3 here is CASRPLEVSSYNEQFF. In DNA, the CDR3 is TGCGCCAGCAGACCGCTCGAGGTCTCCTCCTACAATGAGCAGTTCTTC.

The chain has TRBV6-5 and TRBJ1-1; tentatively, D is TRBD1 (5 bases). Per germline, CDR1 MNHEY and CDR2 SVGAGI. The CDR3 is made up of 15 amino acids. V lost 0 bases and J lost 7, with 15 bases in between. CDR3 sequence reads: CASSYSLSGGSEAFF. The CDR3 region has the DNA TGTGCCAGCAGTTACTCGTTGTCGGGGGGGAGTGAAGCTTTCTTT.

The chain combines TRBV15 with TRBJ1-1, with D hard to call. The CDR3 runs to 17 residues. CDR1 and CDR2 (germline): LNHNV, YYDKDF (reference sequence). Trimming removed 1 base at V and 0 bases at J, with 15 bases between. The CDR3 region is CATSRGGGRTMNTEAFF. CDR3 nucleotides: TGTGCCACCAGCAGAGGCGGAGGACGGACGATGAACACTGAAGCTTTCTTT.

This clone was detected only a few times. The chain links TRBV27 to TRBJ2-7, with 7 positions matching TRBD2. The CDR3 length is 16 residues. CDR1 MNHEY and CDR2 SMNVEV come from the germline V gene (reference sequence). The ends lost 6 bases at V and 0 bases at J; junction bases unmatched: 11. The CDR3 loop is CASSAIAGVNSYEQYF. The CDR3 coding sequence is TGTGCCAGCAGCGCGATAGCGGGCGTCAACTCCTACGAGCAGTACTTC.

This rearrangement joins TRBV2 to TRBJ1-1; perhaps TRBD1 as D (6 bases). With 6 bases removed from V and 5 bases from J, the gap between germline ends came to 19 bases. Germline V lookup: CDR1 SNHLY, CDR2 FYNNEI. CDR3 length: 15 amino acids. In DNA, the CDR3 is TGTGCCAGCAGGGCTCCCACAGGGAAGGCGACTGAAGCTTTCTTT. This gives the protein CASRAPTGKATEAFF.

The J gene is TRBJ2-2, the V gene TRBV7-9; possibly TRBD1 for D (6 bases). Trimming took 2 bases from V and 6 from J, leaving 25 bases between them. Germline-derived CDR1 and CDR2 are SEHNR and FQNEAQ (reference sequence). CDR3 length: 19 amino acids. The CDR3 loop reads CASSLFPRGELSLAGELFF. The CDR3 DNA sequence: TGTGCCAGCAGCTTATTCCCCAGGGGCGAACTTAGTCTGGCCGGGGAGCTGTTTTTT.

For this clone: Germline and junction disagree at one end, which may indicate a read error. V gene TRBV5-1 combines with J gene TRBJ2-4; D is perhaps TRBD2 (6 bases). Germline CDR1 and CDR2: SGHRS and YFSETQ. This CDR3 has 15 residues. CDR3 residues: CASSLVGRGRNSQYF. Here the CDR3 DNA reads TGCGCCAGCAGCTTGGTCGGTCGGGGGAGAAACAGTCAGTACTTC.

V gene TRBV19 combines with J gene TRBJ2-2; 9 positions match TRBD1. V shed 6 bases, J shed 9 bases, and the junction held 14 bases outside the gene matches. The CDR3 runs 16 residues. From germline, CDR1 is LNHDA and CDR2 SQIVND (reference sequence). The CDR3: CASRDRQGVMWRELFF. As DNA, the CDR3 is TGTGCCAGTAGGGACCGACAGGGGGTAATGTGGAGGGAGCTGTTTTTT.

The chain carries TRBV29-1 and TRBJ2-2, with D perhaps TRBD1 (7 bases). Germline V gene data show CDR1 as SQVTM and CDR2 as ANQGSEA. V was clipped by 8 bases and J by 6 bases, with 16 bases between them. CDR3 size: 13 residues. The CDR3 DNA follows: TGCAGCACGACAGGGTCGGGGGCCGGGGAGCTGTTTTTT. Protein sequence: CSTTGSGAGELFF.

This clone came up a few times. The chain uses TRBV10-2 and TRBJ2-1, with 7 bases that match TRBD1. CDR1 and CDR2 (germline): WSHSY, SAAADI. The CDR3 runs 15 residues. The junction had 2 bases not matched to a gene; V was cut back by 2 bases and J by 1 base. Written as DNA, the CDR3 is TGCGCCAGCAGTGAGCTCAGGGGGTCCTACAATGAGCAGTTCTTC. This sequence encodes CASSELRGSYNEQFF.

The chain has TRBV18 and TRBJ1-2, with 7 nucleotides matching TRBD1. Germline V gene lookup returns CDR1 KGHSH and CDR2 LQKENI. After removal of 3 bases from V and 5 bases from J, the junction contained 12 bases not matched to a gene. The CDR3 consists of 16 residues. The CDR3 loop is CASSPTDRAGSYGYTF. The CDR3 DNA sequence: TGTGCCAGCTCACCTACCGACAGGGCGGGATCGTATGGCTACACCTTC.

This sequence joins TRBV5-6 and TRBJ1-3; 7 nucleotides match TRBD1. The CDR3 extends over 17 amino acids. CDR1 and CDR2 (germline): SGHDT, YYEEEE. Trimming cost V 0 bases and J 0 bases; bases outside gene matches: 6. The CDR3 bases are TGTGCCAGCAGCTTGGGGGTTGACAGGGTCTCTGGAAACACCATATATTTT. Its protein product is CASSLGVDRVSGNTIYF.

The chain is built from TRBV11-2 and TRBJ2-3, with 10 bases fitting TRBD2. V gave up 0 bases and J gave up 1 base; unmatched junction bases: 7. CDR3 length: 18 amino acids. CDR1 is SGHAT and CDR2 is FQNNGV in the germline V gene. The CDR3 region has the DNA TGTGCCAGCAGCTTAGATAGGGTCCTAGCGGGAGGCACAGATACGCAGTATTTT. Protein product: CASSLDRVLAGGTDTQYF.

The table lists this clone with a few counts. The chain carries TRBV19 and TRBJ2-1; TRBD2 agrees at 7 bases. The ends lost 7 bases at V and 6 bases at J; junction bases unmatched: 15. CDR1 LNHDA and CDR2 SQIVND come from the germline V gene (reference sequence). The CDR3 totals 16 residues. This chain's CDR3 is CASTLGRESRGNEQFF. The CDR3 DNA follows: TGTGCCAGTACCCTGGGGCGGGAGTCGAGGGGCAATGAGCAGTTCTTC.

This chain links TRBV9 with TRBJ2-5; 10 bases fit TRBD2. J gave up 5 bases and V 4 bases, and 8 bases lay outside the gene matches. The CDR3 runs 15 residues. Germline lookup yields CDR1 SGDLS and CDR2 YYNGEE. CDR3 in amino acids: CASSTSSGSVETQYF. The CDR3 bases are TGTGCCAGCAGCACCTCTAGCGGGAGTGTGGAGACCCAGTACTTC.

This chain connects TRBV9 to TRBJ2-3, with D possibly TRBD2 on 6 matching bases. Germline assignment: CDR1 SGDLS and CDR2 YYNGEE. V was cut by 2 bases and J by 8 bases, with 9 bases left in between. The CDR3 runs 12 residues. The CDR3 sequence: CASSVQEGTQYF. The CDR3 DNA follows: TGTGCCAGCAGCGTTCAGGAGGGTACGCAGTATTTT.

CDR3 bases: TGTGCCAGCAGGGCGACAGGGAACGGGGGCTACACCTTC. Encoded protein: CASRATGNGGYTF. The rearrangement joins TRBV6-1 to TRBJ1-2; 7 nucleotides line up with TRBD1. V was pared by 6 bases and J by 8 bases, with 9 bases of the junction left unmatched. Germline values: CDR1 MNHNS, CDR2 SASEGT. The CDR3 length is 13 residues.

This rearrangement joins TRBV6-1 to TRBJ2-3, with 8 bases fitting TRBD2. CDR1 is MNHNS, CDR2 SASEGT, per germline. The CDR3 sequence is 14 residues long. With 8 bases clipped from V and 9 bases from J, the junction kept 13 bases outside the gene matches. CDR3 loop: CASGSLAVPRTQYF. In nucleotides, the CDR3 is TGTGCCAGCGGCTCACTAGCGGTTCCGAGGACGCAGTATTTT.

This clone was found a few times. The rearrangement uses TRBV18 and TRBJ2-2, with 10 bases matching TRBD2. CDR1 and CDR2 from the germline V gene are KGHSH and LQKENI. The CDR3 has 16 amino acids. V gave up 6 bases and J gave up 5 bases; unmatched junction bases: 9. CDR3 nucleotides: TGTGCCAGCTCCCTACTAGCGGGGAAAGGAACCGGGGAGCTGTTTTTT. Translated: CASSLLAGKGTGELFF.

The chain recombines TRBV11-2 with TRBJ2-7; 10 positions match TRBD1. V lost 5 bases, J lost 5 bases, and 9 bases stayed unmatched. The CDR3 covers 15 residues. Germline loops: CDR1 SGHAT, CDR2 FQNNGV. The CDR3 is CASSLMTGGIHEQYF. The CDR3 region has the DNA TGTGCCAGCAGCCTAATGACAGGGGGCATACACGAGCAGTACTTC. The full variable domain, with the rest looked up from reference TRBV11-2 and TRBJ2-7, is EAGVAQSPRYKIIEKRQSVAFWCNPISGHATLYWYQQILGQGPKLLIQFQNNGVVDDSQLPKDRFSAERLKGVDSTLKIQPAKLEDSAVYLCASSLMTGGIHEQYFGPGTRLTVT.